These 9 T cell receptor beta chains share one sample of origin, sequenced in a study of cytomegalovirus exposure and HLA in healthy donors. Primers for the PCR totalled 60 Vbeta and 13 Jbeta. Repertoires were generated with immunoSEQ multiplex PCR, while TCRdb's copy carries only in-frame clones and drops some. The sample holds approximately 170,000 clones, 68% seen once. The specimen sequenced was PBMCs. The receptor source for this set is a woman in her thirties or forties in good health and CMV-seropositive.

The CDR3 bases are TGTGCCAGCAGTTCGACAGGGGGCAATCAGCCCCAGCATTTT. It codes for CASSSTGGNQPQHF. The V and J genes are TRBV28 and TRBJ1-5, with 8 nucleotides matching TRBD1. Germline lookup yields CDR1 MDHEN and CDR2 SYDVKM. This CDR3 comprises 14 residues. J gave up 2 bases and V 4 bases, and 1 base lay outside the gene matches.

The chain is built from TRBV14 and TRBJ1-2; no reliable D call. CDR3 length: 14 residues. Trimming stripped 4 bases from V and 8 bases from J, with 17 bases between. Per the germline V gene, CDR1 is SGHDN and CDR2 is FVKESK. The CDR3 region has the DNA TGTGCCAGCAGCCGGGAGGAGGGCCTGGGAGGCTACACCTTC. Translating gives CASSREEGLGGYTF.

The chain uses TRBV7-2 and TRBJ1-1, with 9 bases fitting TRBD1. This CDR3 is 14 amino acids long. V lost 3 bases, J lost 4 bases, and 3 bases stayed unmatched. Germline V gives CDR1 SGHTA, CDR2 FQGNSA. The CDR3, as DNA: TGTGCCAGCAGCTTGACAGGGGGTATCACTGAAGCTTTCTTT. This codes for CASSLTGGITEAFF.

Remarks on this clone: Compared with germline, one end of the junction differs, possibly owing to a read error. The CDR3 spells CASSLGTGSTGELFF. DNA of the CDR3: TGTGCTAGCAGCTTAGGGACAGGGTCAACCGGGGAGCTGTTTTTT. J is TRBJ2-2 and V is TRBV7-7; 9 nucleotides match TRBD1. Germline CDR1 reads SSHAT; CDR2 reads FNYEAQ (reference sequence). The CDR3 length is 15 residues.

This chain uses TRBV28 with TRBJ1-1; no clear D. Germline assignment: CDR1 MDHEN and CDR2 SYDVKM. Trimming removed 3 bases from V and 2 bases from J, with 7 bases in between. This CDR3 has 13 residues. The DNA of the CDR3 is TGTGCCAGCAGTTTTTGGCAAAACACTGAAGCTTTCTTT. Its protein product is CASSFWQNTEAFF. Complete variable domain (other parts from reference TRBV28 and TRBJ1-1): DVKVTQSSRYLVKRTGEKVFLECVQDMDHENMFWYRQDPGLGLRLIYFSYDVKMKEKGDIPEGYSVSREKKERFSLILESASTNQTSMYLCASSFWQNTEAFFGQGTRLTVV.

The CDR3 DNA is TGTGCAAGTCGCTCACCCCACCCGCGGGCCGGCACAGATACGCAGTATTTT. The encoded protein is CASRSPHPRAGTDTQYF. The chain joins TRBV12-2 to TRBJ2-3; the table's D call, TRBD2, has no DNA check behind it. TRBV12-2 is a pseudogene. The CDR3 has 17 residues.

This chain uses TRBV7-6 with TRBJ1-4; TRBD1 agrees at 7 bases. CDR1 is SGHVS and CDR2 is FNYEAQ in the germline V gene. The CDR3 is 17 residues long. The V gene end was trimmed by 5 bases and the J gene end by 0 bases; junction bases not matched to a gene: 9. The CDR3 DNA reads TGTGCCAGCAGCCCTGGGACAGCTTTTGCAACTAATGAAAAACTGTTTTTT. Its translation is CASSPGTAFATNEKLFF.

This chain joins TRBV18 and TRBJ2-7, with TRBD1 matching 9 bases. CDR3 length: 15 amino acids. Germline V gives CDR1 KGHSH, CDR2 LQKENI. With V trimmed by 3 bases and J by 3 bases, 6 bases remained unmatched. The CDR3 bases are TGTGCCAGCTCACCCCGGAACAGGGGGCTCTACGAGCAGTACTTC. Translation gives CASSPRNRGLYEQYF.

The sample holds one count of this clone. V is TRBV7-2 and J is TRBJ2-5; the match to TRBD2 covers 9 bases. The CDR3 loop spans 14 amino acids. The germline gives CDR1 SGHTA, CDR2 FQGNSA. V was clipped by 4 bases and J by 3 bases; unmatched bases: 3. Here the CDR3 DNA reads TGTGCCAGCAGCTCAGCGGGGGGTAAAGAGACCCAGTACTTC. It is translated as CASSSAGGKETQYF.